This T cell receptor (beta chain) was captured by sequencing in a study of shared clonotypes between healthy human individuals. V shed 5 bases, J shed 5 bases, and the junction held 11 bases outside the gene matches. Germline CDR1 reads SEHNR; CDR2 reads FQNEAQ (reference sequence). The CDR3 loop spans 16 amino acids. Naive CD8 cells lacked CD45RO, underwent positive selection for CCR7 and left out terminally differentiated effector memory CD45RA+ cells. The method was immunoSEQ multiplex PCR; TCRdb's version includes in-frame clones alone and lacks a portion of them. In the table there are roughly 2 million clones, less than 95% of which are singletons.

This TCR derives from a man between 18 and 29 years old in good health. Source material: naive CD8+ T cells sorted from blood. The V gene is TRBV7-9, the J gene TRBJ2-3; TRBD1 matches 9 bases. In DNA, the CDR3 is TGTGCCAGCAGCCCGGCCGGGACAGGGCAGGGAGATACGCAGTATTTT. It specifies CASSPAGTGQGDTQYF.